This record covers a single T cell receptor beta chain. V dropped 6 bases and J dropped 9 bases, with 23 bases sitting between them. Germline V gene lookup returns CDR1 MDHEN and CDR2 SYDVKM. The CDR3 runs to 15 residues. The primer mix had 60 Vbeta and 13 Jbeta primers. Assay used: immunoSEQ multiplex PCR; TCRdb lists only in-frame clones, some missing. The sample yields roughly 96,000 clones, about four fifths seen once. The data stem from a study of cytomegalovirus exposure and HLA in healthy donors. The sequencing input was PBMCs. This TCR derives from a female donor in good health and CMV-seropositive. J is TRBJ2-5 and V is TRBV28; perhaps TRBD2 as D (6 bases). The CDR3 sequence is CASRVRRDLVLSQYF. Written as DNA, the CDR3 is TGTGCCAGCAGAGTCCGCCGGGACTTAGTTTTATCCCAGTACTTC.